This T cell receptor (beta chain) is from a study of response to subunit inactivated influenza vaccine. General study findings and limits: Each seasonal influenza vaccination, the authors suggested, recruits few new T cells.

This clonotype was detected only a few times. What it binds is unknown. TCRdb passed the RT-PCR reads through MiXCR, listing each CDR3 protein once. The sample has about 480,000 distinct CDR3 sequences, roughly 27% seen once. Germline V gene data show CDR1 as ENHRY and CDR2 as SYGVKD. Trimming removed 2 bases from V and 7 bases from J, with 9 bases in between. The CDR3 sequence is 13 residues long. This sample comprised CD4+ T cells sorted from PBMCs, obtained 5 days after vaccination. The receptor was derived from a man aged 50-60 years who received an inactivated influenza vaccine. This chain connects TRBV10-3 to TRBJ1-5; unclear D gene. The CDR3 nucleotides are TGTGCCATCAGTGAGCGAGATGACCAGCCCCAGCATTTT. This codes for CAISERDDQPQHF.